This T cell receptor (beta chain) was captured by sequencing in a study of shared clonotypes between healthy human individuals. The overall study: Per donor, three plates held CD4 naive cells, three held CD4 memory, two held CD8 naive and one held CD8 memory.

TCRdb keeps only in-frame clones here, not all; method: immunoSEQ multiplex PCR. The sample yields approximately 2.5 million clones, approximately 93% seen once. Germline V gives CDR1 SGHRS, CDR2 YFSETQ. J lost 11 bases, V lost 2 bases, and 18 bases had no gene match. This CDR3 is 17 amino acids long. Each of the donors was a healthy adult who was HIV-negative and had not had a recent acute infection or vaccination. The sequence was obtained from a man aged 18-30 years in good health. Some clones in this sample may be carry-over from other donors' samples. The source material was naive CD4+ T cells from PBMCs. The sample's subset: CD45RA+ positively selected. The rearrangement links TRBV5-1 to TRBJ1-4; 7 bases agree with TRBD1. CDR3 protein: CASSLATPGTDGGKLFF. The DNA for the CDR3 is TGCGCCAGCAGCTTAGCTACCCCCGGGACAGATGGAGGGAAACTGTTTTTT.